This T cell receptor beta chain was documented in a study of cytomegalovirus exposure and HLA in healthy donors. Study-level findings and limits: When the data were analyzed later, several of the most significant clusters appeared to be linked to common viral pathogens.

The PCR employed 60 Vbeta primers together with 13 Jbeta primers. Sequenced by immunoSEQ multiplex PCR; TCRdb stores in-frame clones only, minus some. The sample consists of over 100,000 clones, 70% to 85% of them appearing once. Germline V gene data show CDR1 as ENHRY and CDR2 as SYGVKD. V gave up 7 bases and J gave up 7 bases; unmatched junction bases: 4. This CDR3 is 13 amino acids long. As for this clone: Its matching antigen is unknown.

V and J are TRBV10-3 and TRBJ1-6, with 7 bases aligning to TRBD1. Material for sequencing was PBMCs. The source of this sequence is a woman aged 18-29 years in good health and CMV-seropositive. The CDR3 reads CAITGTVNSPLHF. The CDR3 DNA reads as TGTGCCATCACCGGGACAGTGAATTCACCCCTCCACTTT.